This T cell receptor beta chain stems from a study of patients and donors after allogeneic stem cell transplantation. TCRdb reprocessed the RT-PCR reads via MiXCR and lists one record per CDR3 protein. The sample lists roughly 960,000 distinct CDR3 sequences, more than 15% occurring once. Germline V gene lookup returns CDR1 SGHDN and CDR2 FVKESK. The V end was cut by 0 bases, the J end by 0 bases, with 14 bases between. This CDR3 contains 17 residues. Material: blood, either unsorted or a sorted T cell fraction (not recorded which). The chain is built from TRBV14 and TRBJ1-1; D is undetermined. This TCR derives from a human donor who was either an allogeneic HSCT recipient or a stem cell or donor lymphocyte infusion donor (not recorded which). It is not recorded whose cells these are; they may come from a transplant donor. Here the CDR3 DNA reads TGTGCCAGCAGCCAAGATTTGGGCAGGACCATGAACACTGAAGCTTTCTTT. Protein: CASSQDLGRTMNTEAFF.